Listed here is a single T cell receptor (beta chain). Clones were read by immunoSEQ multiplex PCR, and TCRdb kept only the in-frame ones, dropping some. The sample consists of roughly 180,000 clones, roughly 79% of them appearing once. The data are from a study of blood T cell repertoires in COVID-19. Trimming shortened V by 0 bases and J by 5 bases, and 8 bases separated the two germline ends. Looked up from germline, CDR1 is GTSNPN and CDR2 is SVGIG (reference sequence). CDR3 length: 14 amino acids. This receptor was taken from a woman aged 40-49 years with COVID-19, enrolled during active disease. Sequenced material: peripheral blood. The chain uses TRBV30 and TRBJ1-6, with D possibly matching TRBD1 (5 bases). Here the CDR3 reads CAWSVLDNNSPLHF. CDR3 DNA sequence: TGTGCCTGGAGTGTATTGGACAATAATTCACCCCTCCACTTT.